What follows is one TCR beta chain and its context. As yet, its antigen is unknown. These data are taken from a study of T cells in Graves' hyperthyroidism and ophthalmopathy. Findings and limits, study-wide: Ophthalmopathy was separated from stable hyperthyroidism by a 13 V-J model. Most expanded thyroid clonotypes above 0.001 also appeared in blood.

The CDR3 extends over 16 amino acids. The germline gives CDR1 SGHAT, CDR2 FQNNGV. Trimming removed 1 base at V and 1 base at J, with 12 bases between. Researchers defined stable Graves' hyperthyroidism as no ophthalmopathy progression within 18 months. Extraction of PBMCs used roughly 9.3 ml of fresh peripheral blood. What was amplified from RNA transcripts were TCR beta CDR3 regions. Initially, a first-round RT-PCR of the TCR CDR3 employed the HTBI primer set. TCRdb recomputed calls from the multiplex PCR reads with MiXCR, one row per CDR3 protein. The profile shows 470,000 or so distinct CDR3 sequences, roughly 20% of them singletons.

The chain is built from TRBV11-2 and TRBJ2-3; D ambiguous. The receptor was derived from a young man with Graves' hyperthyroidism. Material for sequencing was blood. The CDR3 coding sequence is TGTGCCAGCAGCTTAGTGTCCGGTAGGGGCACAGATACGCAGTATTTT. This encodes CASSLVSGRGTDTQYF.